This TCR beta chain appears in the sequencing data of a study of T cell responses to AZD1222 COVID-19 vaccine. Assay used: immunoSEQ multiplex PCR; TCRdb lists only in-frame clones, some missing. The sample records roughly 150,000 clones, more than 85% being singletons. This TCR came from an adult in good health. The specimen comprised peripheral blood, sampled on day 0 of AZD1222 vaccination.

The CDR3 spells CASSLLAGGYNEQFF. Written as DNA, the CDR3 is TGTGCCAGCAGCCTTCTAGCGGGGGGTTACAATGAGCAGTTCTTC. The rearrangement uses TRBV7-3 and TRBJ2-1, with 11 bases aligning to TRBD2. Germline CDR1 and CDR2: SGHTA and FQGTGA. The CDR3 totals 15 residues. J was trimmed by 4 bases and V by 5 bases; bases with no gene match: 4.